One sample yielded the 27 T cell receptor beta chains listed below, sequenced in a study of T cell changes during pregnancy in multiple sclerosis. Assay: immunoSEQ multiplex PCR; the TCRdb copy retains only in-frame clones and omits some. The repertoire holds tens of thousands of clones, with over 80% as singletons. Sequencing used peripheral blood, obtained in the first trimester of pregnancy. The receptors shown here come from a female donor with multiple sclerosis, enrolled in a pregnancy study.

This CDR3 reads CASSLATGRKETQYF. The CDR3 nucleotides read TGTGCCAGCAGCTTAGCGACGGGAAGAAAAGAGACCCAGTACTTC. The V gene is TRBV7-2, the J gene TRBJ2-5; maybe TRBD2 (5 bases). Germline CDR1 SGHTA, CDR2 FQGNSA. Trimming cost V 0 bases and J 3 bases, with 11 bases left between them. The CDR3 is 15 amino acids.

This clone has a single count. V gene TRBV28 combines with J gene TRBJ1-2; D may be TRBD1 (6 bases). From germline, CDR1 is MDHEN and CDR2 SYDVKM. The ends were cut back, 9 bases at V and 4 bases at J, with 12 bases in the middle. This CDR3 is built from 12 residues. DNA for the CDR3: TGTGCCAGTAAGGGGGGGACCTATGGCTACACCTTC. It yields the protein CASKGGTYGYTF.

V and J are TRBV4-3 and TRBJ2-7; D may be TRBD2 (5 bases). The CDR3 runs to 16 residues. Germline V gene data show CDR1 as LGHNA and CDR2 as YSLEER. The ends were cut back, 0 bases at V and 2 bases at J, with 14 bases in the middle. The CDR3 sequence: CASSQDWAAEAYEQYF. For the CDR3, the DNA is TGCGCCAGCAGCCAAGATTGGGCAGCGGAGGCCTACGAGCAGTACTTC.

Of note for this clone: An end of the junction does not agree with germline; a read error may underlie this. The gene calls are TRBV25-1 and TRBJ2-1, with 7 bases lining up with TRBD1. The CDR3 sequence is 14 residues long. The V gene's germline CDR1 is MGHDK and CDR2 SYGVNS. This chain's CDR3 is CVSSELGQYNEQFF. The CDR3 DNA reads as TGTGTCAGCAGTGAACTGGGACAGTACAATGAGCAGTTCTTC.

This clone is a singleton in its sample. The chain is built from TRBV19 and TRBJ1-5; TRBD1 aligns across 7 bases. This CDR3 has 17 residues. V was pared by 7 bases and J by 2 bases, with 14 bases of the junction left unmatched. In germline, CDR1 is LNHDA, CDR2 SQIVND (reference sequence). The CDR3 spells CASTTRTGPSGNQPQHF. The DNA for the CDR3 is TGTGCCAGTACTACCAGGACAGGTCCCAGTGGCAATCAGCCCCAGCATTTT.

This clone has at least ten counts. J is TRBJ2-7 and V is TRBV4-2; 8 bases are shared with TRBD2. Germline V lookup: CDR1 LGHNA, CDR2 YNFKEQ. J was trimmed by 5 bases and V by 3 bases; bases with no gene match: 12. The CDR3 is 16 amino acids. Written as DNA, the CDR3 is TGTGCCAGCAGCCAGACCATAGCGGGATCGTACAACGAGCAGTACTTC. This gives the protein CASSQTIAGSYNEQYF.

Concerning this clone itself: One end of the junction fails to match germline, which may point to a read error. The rearrangement links TRBV7-7 to TRBJ2-1, with 12 bases identical to TRBD2. The CDR3 runs 15 residues. Germline loops: CDR1 SSHAT, CDR2 FNYEAQ (reference sequence). CDR3 in amino acids: CASSFGLAGNNEQFF. In nucleotides, the CDR3 is TGTGCTAGCAGCTTCGGACTAGCGGGAAACAATGAGCAGTTCTTC.

The rearrangement links TRBV4-3 to TRBJ2-1; TRBD1 agrees at 9 bases. V lost 4 bases and J lost 8; bases outside the gene matches: 6. CDR3 size: 14 residues. Germline V gene lookup returns CDR1 LGHNA and CDR2 YSLEER. The CDR3 nucleotides are TGCGCCAGCAGCCTAAACAGGGGGCATTATGAGCAGTTCTTC. Protein sequence: CASSLNRGHYEQFF.

The rearrangement links TRBV7-3 to TRBJ2-1; the D gene is possibly TRBD1 (5 bases). CDR1 and CDR2 (germline): SGHTA, FQGTGA. The germline V and J ends were trimmed by 5 bases and 4 bases, with 9 bases remaining between them. There are 13 residues in the CDR3. CDR3 amino acids: CASSVGHYNEQFF. In DNA form, the CDR3 reads TGTGCCAGCAGCGTAGGACATTACAATGAGCAGTTCTTC. Complete variable domain (other parts from reference TRBV7-3 and TRBJ2-1): GAGVSQTPSNKVTEKGKYVELRCDPISGHTALYWYRQSLGQGPEFLIYFQGTGAADDSGLPNDRFFAVRPEGSVSTLKIQRTERGDSAVYLCASSVGHYNEQFFGPGTRLTVL.

This clone has just one count. V gene TRBV11-3 combines with J gene TRBJ2-1; tentatively, D is TRBD2 (6 bases). The CDR3 covers 15 residues. Germline V gene lookup returns CDR1 SGHNT and CDR2 YENEEA. Trimming pared 1 base from V and 1 base from J, leaving 8 bases between. This CDR3 is CASSLVSGSYNEQFF. The CDR3 nucleotides are TGTGCCAGCAGCTTAGTTAGCGGATCCTACAATGAGCAGTTCTTC.

This clone was found a few times. V gene TRBV2 combines with J gene TRBJ1-1; D call uncertain. Deletions cut 4 bases from V and 1 base from J, with 10 bases between. The CDR3 is made up of 14 amino acids. The germline V gene encodes CDR1 SNHLY and CDR2 FYNNEI. In nucleotides, the CDR3 is TGTGCCAGCAGTGTAACTAAAGGGAACACTGAAGCTTTCTTT. Protein sequence: CASSVTKGNTEAFF.

The gene calls are TRBV7-2 and TRBJ2-7, with 12 positions matching TRBD2. Trimming took 6 bases from V and 3 from J; bases not matched to a gene: 6. CDR1 and CDR2 from the germline V gene are SGHTA and FQGNSA. This CDR3 region has 15 residues. CDR3 protein: CASRPGLAGNYEQYF. The CDR3 DNA reads as TGTGCCAGCAGGCCGGGACTAGCGGGTAACTACGAGCAGTACTTC.

The genes are TRBV18 and TRBJ1-1; D is perhaps TRBD1 (5 bases). The CDR3 consists of 17 residues. The V and J ends lost 1 base and 3 bases respectively, with 18 bases between them. The germline gives CDR1 KGHSH, CDR2 LQKENI. This CDR3 is CASSPRKTRAGHTEAFF. In nucleotides, the CDR3 is TGTGCCAGCTCACCACGAAAGACACGGGCGGGGCACACTGAAGCTTTCTTT.

The chain carries TRBV18 and TRBJ2-1; TRBD1 agrees at 9 bases. The V gene end was trimmed by 4 bases and the J gene end by 6 bases; junction bases not matched to a gene: 7. Germline values: CDR1 KGHSH, CDR2 LQKENI. The CDR3 runs 15 residues. The CDR3: CASSRGDRAVNEQFF. The CDR3 bases are TGTGCCAGCTCACGGGGGGACAGGGCAGTCAATGAGCAGTTCTTC.

The V and J genes are TRBV19 and TRBJ2-3, with 14 bases aligning to TRBD2. The CDR3 runs to 17 residues. J lost 5 bases, V lost 6 bases, and 10 bases had no gene match. Germline values: CDR1 LNHDA, CDR2 SQIVND (reference sequence). CDR3 in DNA: TGTGCCAGTAGCCTCGCCGCCGGACTAGCGGGAGGAGATACGCAGTATTTT. Translation gives CASSLAAGLAGGDTQYF.

V and J are TRBV7-2 and TRBJ2-3; 7 bases map to TRBD2. The J segment lost 2 bases and the V segment lost 3 bases, leaving 8 bases of the junction unmatched. In germline, CDR1 is SGHTA, CDR2 FQGNSA. The CDR3 totals 16 residues. As DNA, the CDR3 is TGTGCCAGCAGCTTCGGGAGGACTCAACTCACAGATACGCAGTATTTT. This translates into CASSFGRTQLTDTQYF.

The V call is TRBV29-1, the J call TRBJ1-2, with 12 bases that match TRBD1. CDR3 length: 16 residues. Trimming cost V 0 bases and J 8 bases; bases outside gene matches: 10. Germline V lookup: CDR1 SQVTM, CDR2 ANQGSEA. The CDR3 DNA reads TGCAGCGTTGAAGATCTTCAGGGACAGGGGGCGCGCGGCTACACCTTC. Encoded protein: CSVEDLQGQGARGYTF.

The CDR3 sequence is CASSQDLTGVREQFF. The CDR3 DNA is TGTGCCAGCAGCCAAGACCTGACAGGGGTCCGTGAGCAGTTCTTC. The J gene is TRBJ2-1, the V gene TRBV14; 8 bases fit TRBD1. In germline, CDR1 is SGHDN, CDR2 FVKESK. The junction had 7 bases not matched to a gene; V was cut back by 0 bases and J by 9 bases. The CDR3 is 15 amino acids.

The chain couples TRBV19 to TRBJ2-7, with D possibly matching TRBD1 (5 bases). CDR3 length: 13 amino acids. Trimming pared 5 bases from V and 5 bases from J, leaving 13 bases between. Germline V gene data show CDR1 as LNHDA and CDR2 as SQIVND (reference sequence). The CDR3 loop reads CASSFQGGNEQYF. CDR3 nucleotides: TGTGCCAGTAGTTTCCAGGGTGGGAACGAGCAGTACTTC. Looking up the rest from reference TRBV19 and TRBJ2-7 gives the full variable domain: DGGITQSPKYLFRKEGQNVTLSCEQNLNHDAMYWYRQDPGQGLRLIYYSQIVNDFQKGDIAEGYSVSREKKESFPLTVTSAQKNPTAFYLCASSFQGGNEQYFGPGTRLTVT.

The chain is built from TRBV5-6 and TRBJ1-1; D is perhaps TRBD1 (6 bases). The CDR3 length is 17 residues. Trimming took 4 bases from V and 1 from J, leaving 20 bases between them. CDR1 and CDR2 (germline): SGHDT, YYEEEE. CDR3 residues: CASSLLGRVGQNTEAFF. The CDR3, as DNA: TGTGCCAGCAGCCTTTTGGGCCGTGTGGGACAGAACACTGAAGCTTTCTTT.

This clone was recorded only once. The chain combines TRBV2 with TRBJ2-3, with 12 bases lining up with TRBD2. V was pared by 5 bases and J by 5 bases, with 5 bases of the junction left unmatched. The CDR3 extends over 15 amino acids. Germline loops: CDR1 SNHLY, CDR2 FYNNEI. The CDR3 nucleotides are TGTGCCAGCAGTAAATGGGGACTAGCGGGAGATACGCAGTATTTT. Its translation is CASSKWGLAGDTQYF.

The chain carries TRBV27 and TRBJ2-7; a possible D gene is TRBD1 (5 bases). Trimming cost V 4 bases and J 4 bases, with 5 bases left between them. Per the germline V gene, CDR1 is MNHEY and CDR2 is SMNVEV (reference sequence). The CDR3 runs to 11 residues. The CDR3 protein is CASSSGYEQYF. The CDR3 DNA is TGTGCCAGCAGTTCAGGGTACGAGCAGTACTTC.

The chain has TRBV12-5 and TRBJ2-2; 9 bases map to TRBD1. Per germline, CDR1 LGHNT and CDR2 FRNRAP. The length of the CDR3 is 17 residues. V lost 2 bases and J lost 4; bases outside the gene matches: 8. The CDR3 nucleotides are TGTGCTAGTGGTTTGTTCACAGGGGGCTGGGGCACCGGGGAGCTGTTTTTT. Translated: CASGLFTGGWGTGELFF.

V usage is TRBV21-1 and J usage is TRBJ2-5; TRBD2 is taken as the D call from the table, unchecked against the DNA. TRBV21-1 is a recognized pseudogene. The CDR3 sequence is 16 residues long. CDR3 in DNA: TGTGCCAGCAGCAACCGGGGGGGGCGACTGCAAGAGACCCAGTACTTC. Protein: CASSNRGGRLQETQYF.

The chain carries TRBV6-1 and TRBJ2-1; D ambiguous. This CDR3 has 15 amino acids. The V gene's germline CDR1 is MNHNS and CDR2 SASEGT. The V end lost 6 bases, the J end lost 2 bases, and 14 bases lay between the germline ends. CDR3 sequence (DNA): TGTGCCAGCAGCGTTTCTCAAACGGCCTACAATGAGCAGTTCTTC. It translates to CASSVSQTAYNEQFF.

V and J are TRBV6-5 and TRBJ2-3; 11 bases align to TRBD1. The CDR3 contains 16 residues. Germline V gene sequence: CDR1 MNHEY, CDR2 SVGAGI. V dropped 4 bases and J dropped 1; count of bases not matched to a gene: 4. The CDR3, as DNA: TGTGCCAGCAGTTTATCGGGACAGGGGGGCACAGATACGCAGTATTTT. It translates to CASSLSGQGGTDTQYF.

This sequence joins TRBV2 and TRBJ2-5; the match to TRBD2 covers 7 bases. This CDR3 spans 16 amino acids. V dropped 6 bases and J dropped 1; count of bases not matched to a gene: 11. From germline, CDR1 is SNHLY and CDR2 FYNNEI. The CDR3 bases are TGTGCCAGCAGGGAGCGGGCCTCTAGCGGCCAAGAGACCCAGTACTTC. It translates to CASRERASSGQETQYF.